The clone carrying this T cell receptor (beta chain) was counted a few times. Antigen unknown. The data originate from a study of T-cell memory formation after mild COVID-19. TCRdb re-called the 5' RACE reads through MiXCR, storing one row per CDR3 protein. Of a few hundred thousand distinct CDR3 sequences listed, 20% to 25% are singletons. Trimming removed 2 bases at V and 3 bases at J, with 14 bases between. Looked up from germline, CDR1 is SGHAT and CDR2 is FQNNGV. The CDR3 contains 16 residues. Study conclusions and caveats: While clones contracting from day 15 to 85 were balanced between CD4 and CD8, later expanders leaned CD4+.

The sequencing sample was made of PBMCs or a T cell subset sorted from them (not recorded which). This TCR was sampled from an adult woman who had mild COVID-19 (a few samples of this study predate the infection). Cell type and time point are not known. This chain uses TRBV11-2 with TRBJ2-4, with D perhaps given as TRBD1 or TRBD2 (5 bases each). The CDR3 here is CASSLSIPGSKNIQYF. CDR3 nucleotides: TGTGCCAGCAGCTTATCCATCCCAGGGAGCAAAAACATTCAGTACTTC.